This TCR beta chain was found in a study of shared clonotypes between healthy human individuals (dated by TCRdb to 2018 to 2020). Regarding the study in general: The cohort included three men and two women between 18 and 49 years of age. Per donor, three plates each were used for CD4 naive and CD4 memory, two for CD8 naive, and one for CD8 memory. Blood TCR repertoires of several healthy adults were deeply sequenced to estimate repertoire size and the extent of clonotype sharing between individuals. To increase sequencing depth and limit assay-specific biases, different laboratories used diverse techniques to prepare libraries and sequence TCR repertoires. Between about 0.9 and 8.9 billion PBMCs per donor were obtained by leukapheresis. Study-wide conclusions, independent of this receptor: Naive subsets generally had larger estimated clonotype richness than memory subsets. Only blood was sampled, and tissue TCR repertoires likely differ from those in blood. The small number of donors limited the genetic and exposure-history diversity represented. Rarefaction of sorted-subset datasets indicated incomplete sequencing despite the large sequencing depth. Compared with non-shared clonotypes, the clonotypes found in all four sorted-subset donors had higher generation probabilities. Based on pairwise subsampling, the degree of clonotype sharing among donors was expected to be affected by sequencing depth. Across a handful of donors, around 5.4% of naive CD4, roughly 3.3% of naive CD8, around 2.1% of memory CD4, and under 0.45% of memory CD8 clonotypes were shared.

Comments on this clone: What antigen it recognizes has not been identified. One base away there is no much larger clone; base qualities are not given.

Inclusive of the bounding cysteine and phenylalanine, the CDR3 is 15 residues long. Of the read, only the CDR3 DNA is kept; its 45 bases are in frame from base 1. CDR1 and CDR2, looked up from the germline V gene, are MDHEN and SYDVKM. The trim is 5 bases for V and 8 bases for J, with a gap of 21 bases between the germline ends. Using the deep immunoSEQ assay, multiplex PCR amplified TCR CDR3 regions from genomic DNA. Extracted genomic DNA from each cell subset was spread evenly across all wells of several immunoSEQ 96-well plates, with each plate serving as a replicate. Each replicate PCR for sorted subsets received approximately 220 ng genomic DNA, equal to tens of thousands of T cell genomes. Purified libraries were measured with a Qubit 3.0 fluorometer, size-checked on a Bioanalyzer 2100, and measured again with the KAPA Library Quantification kit. Every immunoSEQ 96-well plate was sequenced on a separate single-read 150-cycle Illumina NextSeq 550 flow cell. The paper's data handling went like this. Because the immunoSEQ output held only junctional sequences and lacked quality scores, the filtering could not match the filtering applied to full-length reads. To assign V/J genes and CDR3, sequences were annotated against IMGT germline references using PyIR, a Python wrapper for IgBLAST v1.9. Reads were removed for weak V/J assignments (E-value above 1e-6), missing CDR3, stop codons, out-of-frame junctions, or ambiguous translated residues. A V3J clonotype was defined by an identical inferred V gene, J gene, and CDR3 amino acid sequence. To compute the percentage overlap between repertoires, the number of shared unique clonotypes was divided by the size of the smaller repertoire. Richness of each repertoire was evaluated using RTK rarefaction, the Chao1 estimator, and Recon v2.1 estimates of unobserved clonotypes. Generation probabilities for all TCRbeta clonotypes obtained by the gDNA method from several donors were computed using OLGA. The clones in this table, taken by TCRdb from immuneACCESS, are in-frame only. Not every clone is retained; where verified, under half of the shortfall comes from an unresolved V gene, and the cause of the rest is unknown. Clone size and the V and J calls come from that table; the DNA yielded D and trimming. The sample table lists 2 million to 2.5 million clones, 85% to 95% of them with a count of one. In total, the top ten clones hold 0.37% of the sample.

Donors were healthy HIV-negative adults with no recently reported acute infections or vaccinations. Only Caucasian adults living in Nashville, Tennessee, USA were represented among the donors. CD4+ T cells were enriched by magnetic negative selection, after which naive cells were positively selected on CD45RA and the negative fraction was taken as the memory subset. After blood collection by leukapheresis, PBMCs were isolated using Ficoll-Histopaque density gradient centrifugation and then cryopreserved in the vapor phase of liquid nitrogen. Purity and quantity of every magnetically sorted T cell population were checked by analytical flow cytometry. Each sorted fraction had its genomic DNA isolated and then quantified by UV absorbance on a Nanodrop 2000c.

The receptor chain draws on TRBV28 and TRBJ1-2; the D gene is perhaps TRBD1, on 5 matching bases. Sequenced material: naive CD4+ T cells from PBMCs. Sample cell subset or site, as interpreted from the label and publication: CD45RA+ positively selected. The sequence was obtained from a man aged 18 to 30 in good health. Some clones in this sample may be carry-over from other donors' samples. This receptor carries the CDR3 CASSPYPSGIGGYTF. The DNA sequence is TGTGCCAGCAGTCCATACCCCTCAGGGATAGGAGGCTACACCTTC.